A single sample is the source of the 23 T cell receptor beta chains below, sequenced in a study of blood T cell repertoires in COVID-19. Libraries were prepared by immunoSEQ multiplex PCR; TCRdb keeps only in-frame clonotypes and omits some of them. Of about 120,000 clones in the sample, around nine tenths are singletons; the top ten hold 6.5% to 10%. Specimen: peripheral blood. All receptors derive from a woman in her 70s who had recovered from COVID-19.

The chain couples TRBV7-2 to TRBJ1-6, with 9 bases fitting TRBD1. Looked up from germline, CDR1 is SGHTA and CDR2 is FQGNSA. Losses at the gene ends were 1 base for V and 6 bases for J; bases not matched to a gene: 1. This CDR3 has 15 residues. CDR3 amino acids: CASSLGGQGNSPLHF. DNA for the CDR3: TGTGCCAGCAGCTTAGGGGGACAGGGTAATTCACCCCTCCACTTT.

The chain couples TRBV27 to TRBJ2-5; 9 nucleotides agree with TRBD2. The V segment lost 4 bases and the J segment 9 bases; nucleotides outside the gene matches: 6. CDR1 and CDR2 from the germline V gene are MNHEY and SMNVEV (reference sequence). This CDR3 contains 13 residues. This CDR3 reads CASSSGAGGAQYF. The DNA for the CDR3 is TGTGCCAGCAGTTCAGGGGCGGGGGGGGCCCAGTACTTC.

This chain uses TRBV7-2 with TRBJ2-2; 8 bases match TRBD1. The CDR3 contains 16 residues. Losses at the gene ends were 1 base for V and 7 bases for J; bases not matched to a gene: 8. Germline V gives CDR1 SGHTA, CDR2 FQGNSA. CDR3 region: CASSLGAGGKGGELFF. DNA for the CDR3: TGTGCCAGCAGCTTAGGGGCAGGGGGCAAAGGCGGGGAGCTGTTTTTT.

For the CDR3, the DNA is TGTGCCACCAGCAGAGCGAGGGCCGGGATCTATGGCTACACCTTC. This codes for CATSRARAGIYGYTF. This chain links TRBV15 with TRBJ1-2; D is ambiguous. Trimming took 1 base from V and 4 from J, leaving 13 bases between them. The CDR3 extends over 15 amino acids. Germline CDR1 LNHNV, CDR2 YYDKDF (reference sequence).

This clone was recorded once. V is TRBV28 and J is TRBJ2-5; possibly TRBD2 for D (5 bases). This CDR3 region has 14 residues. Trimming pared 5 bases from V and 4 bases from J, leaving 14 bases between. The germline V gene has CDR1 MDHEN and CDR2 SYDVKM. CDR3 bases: TGTGCCAGCAGTACACTAGTAATTGTAGAGACCCAGTACTTC. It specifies CASSTLVIVETQYF. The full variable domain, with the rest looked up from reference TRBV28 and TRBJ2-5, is DVKVTQSSRYLVKRTGEKVFLECVQDMDHENMFWYRQDPGLGLRLIYFSYDVKMKEKGDIPEGYSVSREKKERFSLILESASTNQTSMYLCASSTLVIVETQYFGPGTRLLVL.

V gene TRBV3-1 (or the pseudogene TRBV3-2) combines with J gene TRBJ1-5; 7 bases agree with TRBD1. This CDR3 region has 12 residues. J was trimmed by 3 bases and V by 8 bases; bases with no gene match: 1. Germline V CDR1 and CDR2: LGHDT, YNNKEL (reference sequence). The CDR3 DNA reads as TGTGCCAGCGGGACAGACAATCAGCCCCAGCATTTT. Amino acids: CASGTDNQPQHF.

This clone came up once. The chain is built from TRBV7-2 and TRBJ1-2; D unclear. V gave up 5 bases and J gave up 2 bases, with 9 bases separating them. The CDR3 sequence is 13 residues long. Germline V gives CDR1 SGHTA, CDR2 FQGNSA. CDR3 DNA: TGTGCCAGCAGCCCCCAGTTGAACTATGGCTACACCTTC. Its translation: CASSPQLNYGYTF.

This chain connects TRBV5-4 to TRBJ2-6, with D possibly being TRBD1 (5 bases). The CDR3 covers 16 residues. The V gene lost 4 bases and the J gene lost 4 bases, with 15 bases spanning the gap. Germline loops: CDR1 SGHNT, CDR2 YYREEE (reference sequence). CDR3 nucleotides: TGTGCCAGCAGCCTCAGGGATTTCGGGGGGGCCAACGTCCTGACTTTC. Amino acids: CASSLRDFGGANVLTF. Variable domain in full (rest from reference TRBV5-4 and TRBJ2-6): ETGVTQSPTHLIKTRGQQVTLRCSSQSGHNTVSWYQQALGQGPQFIFQYYREEENGRGNFPPRFSGLQFPNYSSELNVNALELDDSALYLCASSLRDFGGANVLTFGAGSRLTVL.

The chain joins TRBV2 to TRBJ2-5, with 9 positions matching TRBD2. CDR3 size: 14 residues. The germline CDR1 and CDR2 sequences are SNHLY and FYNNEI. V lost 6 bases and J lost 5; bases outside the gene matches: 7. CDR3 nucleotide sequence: TGTGCCAGCAGATCCGGGACTAGCATGGAGACCCAGTACTTC. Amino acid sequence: CASRSGTSMETQYF.

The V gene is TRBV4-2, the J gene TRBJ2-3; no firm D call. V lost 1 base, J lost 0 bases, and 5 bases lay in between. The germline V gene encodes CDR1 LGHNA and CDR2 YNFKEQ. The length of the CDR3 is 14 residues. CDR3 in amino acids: CASSQVSSTDTQYF. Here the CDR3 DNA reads TGTGCCAGCAGCCAAGTGTCTAGCACAGATACGCAGTATTTT.

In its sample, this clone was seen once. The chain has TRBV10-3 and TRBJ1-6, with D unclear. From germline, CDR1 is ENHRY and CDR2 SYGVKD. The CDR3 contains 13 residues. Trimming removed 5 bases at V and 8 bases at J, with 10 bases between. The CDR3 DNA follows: TGTGCCATCAGTCCGAGGTTCGATTCACCCCTCCACTTT. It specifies CAISPRFDSPLHF.

CDR3 region: CASSQERSIGSPLHF. CDR3 DNA sequence: TGTGCCAGCAGCCAAGAAAGGAGCATAGGTTCACCCCTCCACTTT. This chain joins TRBV3-1 (or the pseudogene TRBV3-2) and TRBJ1-6, with D uncertain. The germline CDR1 and CDR2 sequences are LGHDT and YNNKEL (reference sequence). The CDR3 has 15 residues. Between the trimmed V and J ends, which lost 0 bases and 9 bases, there was a span of 12 bases.

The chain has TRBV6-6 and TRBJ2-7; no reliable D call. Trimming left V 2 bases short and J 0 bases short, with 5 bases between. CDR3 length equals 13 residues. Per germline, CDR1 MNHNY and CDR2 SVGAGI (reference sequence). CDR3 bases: TGTGCCAGCAGTTACGGCACCTCCTACGAGCAGTACTTC. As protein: CASSYGTSYEQYF.

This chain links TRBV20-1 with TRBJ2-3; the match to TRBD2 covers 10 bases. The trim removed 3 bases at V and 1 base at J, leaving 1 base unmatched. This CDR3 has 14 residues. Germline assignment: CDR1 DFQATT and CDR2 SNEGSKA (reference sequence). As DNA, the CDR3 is TGCAGTGCTAGTCTAGCGGGGGGCACAGATACGCAGTATTTT. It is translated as CSASLAGGTDTQYF.

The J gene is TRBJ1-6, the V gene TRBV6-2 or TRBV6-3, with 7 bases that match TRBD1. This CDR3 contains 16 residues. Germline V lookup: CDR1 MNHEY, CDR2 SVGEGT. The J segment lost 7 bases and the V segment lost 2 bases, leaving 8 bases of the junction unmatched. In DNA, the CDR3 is TGTGCCAGCAGTTACGCCACAGGGGTAGGGAATTCACCCCTCCACTTT. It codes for CASSYATGVGNSPLHF.

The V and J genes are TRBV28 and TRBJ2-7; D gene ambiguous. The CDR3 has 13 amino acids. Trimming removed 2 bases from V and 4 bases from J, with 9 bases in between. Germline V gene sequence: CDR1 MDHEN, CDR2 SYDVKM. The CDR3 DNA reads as TGTGCCAGCAGTTTACCCGCGAGGTACGAGCAGTACTTC. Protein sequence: CASSLPARYEQYF.

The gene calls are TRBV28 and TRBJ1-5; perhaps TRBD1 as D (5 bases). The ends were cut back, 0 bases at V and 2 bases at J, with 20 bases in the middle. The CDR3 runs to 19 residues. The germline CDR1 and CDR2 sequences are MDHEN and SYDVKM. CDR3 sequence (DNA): TGTGCCAGCAGTTTATGGCCGGGGGGACCCAAGGTGGGCAATCAGCCCCAGCATTTT. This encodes CASSLWPGGPKVGNQPQHF.

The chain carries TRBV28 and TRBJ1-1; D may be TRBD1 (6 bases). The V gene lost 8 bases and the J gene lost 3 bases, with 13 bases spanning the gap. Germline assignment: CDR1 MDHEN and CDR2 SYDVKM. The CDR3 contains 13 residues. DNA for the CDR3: TGTGCCAGCGAAAACAGGGTTTACACTGAAGCTTTCTTT. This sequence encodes CASENRVYTEAFF.

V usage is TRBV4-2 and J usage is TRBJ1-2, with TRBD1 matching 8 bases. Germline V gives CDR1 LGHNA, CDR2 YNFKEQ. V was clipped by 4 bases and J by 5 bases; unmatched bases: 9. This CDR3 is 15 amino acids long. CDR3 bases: TGTGCCAGCAGCCTACCTAGGACAGGGAGGTATGGCTACACCTTC. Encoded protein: CASSLPRTGRYGYTF.

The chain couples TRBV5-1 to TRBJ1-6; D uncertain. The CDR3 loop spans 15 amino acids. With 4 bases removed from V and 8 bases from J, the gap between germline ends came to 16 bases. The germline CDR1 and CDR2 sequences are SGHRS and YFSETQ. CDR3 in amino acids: CASSLWTRGDSPLHF. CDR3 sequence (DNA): TGCGCCAGCAGCCTATGGACCCGCGGGGATTCACCCCTCCACTTT.

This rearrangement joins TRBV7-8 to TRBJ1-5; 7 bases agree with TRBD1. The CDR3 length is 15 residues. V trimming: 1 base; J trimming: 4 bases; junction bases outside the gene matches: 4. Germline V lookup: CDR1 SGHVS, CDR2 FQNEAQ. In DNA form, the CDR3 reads TGTGCCAGCAGCTTAGGTGCAGGGGGTAATCAGCCCCAGCATTTT. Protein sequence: CASSLGAGGNQPQHF.

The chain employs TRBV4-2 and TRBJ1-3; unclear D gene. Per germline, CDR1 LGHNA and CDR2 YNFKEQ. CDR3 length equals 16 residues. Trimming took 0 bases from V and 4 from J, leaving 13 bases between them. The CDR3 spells CASSQEGQRGGNTIYF. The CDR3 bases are TGTGCCAGCAGCCAAGAAGGGCAACGGGGAGGAAACACCATATATTTT.

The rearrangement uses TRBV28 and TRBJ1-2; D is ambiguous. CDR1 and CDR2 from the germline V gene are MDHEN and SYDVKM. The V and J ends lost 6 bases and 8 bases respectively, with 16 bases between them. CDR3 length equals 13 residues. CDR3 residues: CASRAGRVEGYTF. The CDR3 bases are TGTGCCAGCAGGGCGGGTAGGGTGGAAGGCTACACCTTC.